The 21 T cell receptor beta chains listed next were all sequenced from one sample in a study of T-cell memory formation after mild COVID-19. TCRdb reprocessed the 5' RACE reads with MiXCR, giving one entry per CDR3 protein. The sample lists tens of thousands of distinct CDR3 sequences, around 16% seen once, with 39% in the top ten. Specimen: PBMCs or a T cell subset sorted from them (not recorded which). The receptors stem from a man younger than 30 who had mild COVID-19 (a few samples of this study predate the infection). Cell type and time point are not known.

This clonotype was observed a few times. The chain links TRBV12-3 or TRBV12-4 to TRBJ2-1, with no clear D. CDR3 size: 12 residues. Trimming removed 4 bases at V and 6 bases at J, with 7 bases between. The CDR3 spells CASSYGTNEQFF. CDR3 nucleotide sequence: TGTGCCAGCAGTTACGGTACCAATGAGCAGTTCTTC.

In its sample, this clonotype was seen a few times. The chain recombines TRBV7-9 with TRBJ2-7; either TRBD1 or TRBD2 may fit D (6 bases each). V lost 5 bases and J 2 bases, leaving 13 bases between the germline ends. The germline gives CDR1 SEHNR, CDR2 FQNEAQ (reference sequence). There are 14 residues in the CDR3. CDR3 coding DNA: TGTGCCAGCAGCCCCGGGGGCAGTCCCTACGAGCAGTACGTC. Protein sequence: CASSPGGSPYEQYV.

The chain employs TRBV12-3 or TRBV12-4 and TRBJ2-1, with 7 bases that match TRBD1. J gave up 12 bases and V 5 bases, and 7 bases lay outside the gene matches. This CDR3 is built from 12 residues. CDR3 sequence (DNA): TGTGCCAGCAGTGACACCGGGACAGTGCAGTTCTTC. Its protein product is CASSDTGTVQFF.

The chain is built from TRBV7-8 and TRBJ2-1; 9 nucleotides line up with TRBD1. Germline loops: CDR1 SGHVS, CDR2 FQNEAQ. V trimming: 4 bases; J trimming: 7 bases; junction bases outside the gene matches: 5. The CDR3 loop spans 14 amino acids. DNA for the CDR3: TGTGCCAGCAGCTCCGGGACAGGGACAAATGAGCAGTTCTTC. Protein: CASSSGTGTNEQFF.

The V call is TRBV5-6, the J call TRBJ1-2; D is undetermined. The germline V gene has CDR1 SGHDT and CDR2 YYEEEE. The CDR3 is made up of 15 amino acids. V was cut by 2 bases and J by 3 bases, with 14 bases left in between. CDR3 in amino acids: CASSLLDGVDYGYTF. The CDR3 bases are TGTGCCAGCAGCTTACTGGACGGGGTCGACTATGGCTACACCTTC.

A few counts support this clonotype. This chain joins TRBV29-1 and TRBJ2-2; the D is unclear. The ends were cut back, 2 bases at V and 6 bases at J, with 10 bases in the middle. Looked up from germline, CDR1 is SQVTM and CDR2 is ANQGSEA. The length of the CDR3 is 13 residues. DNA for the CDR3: TGCAGCGTTGAAACTAAGGCCCCCGGGGAGCTGTTTTTT. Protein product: CSVETKAPGELFF.

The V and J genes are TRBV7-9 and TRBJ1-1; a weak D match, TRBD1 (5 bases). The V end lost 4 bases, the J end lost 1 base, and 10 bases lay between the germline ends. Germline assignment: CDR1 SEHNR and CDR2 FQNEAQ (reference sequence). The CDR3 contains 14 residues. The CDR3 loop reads CASSSTVENTEAFF. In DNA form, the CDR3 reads TGTGCCAGCAGCTCGACAGTTGAGAACACTGAAGCTTTCTTT.

This CDR3 reads CASSLTGSLVTGELFF. The CDR3 DNA follows: TGCGCCAGCAGCTTGACTGGCAGCCTAGTCACCGGGGAGCTGTTTTTT. V usage is TRBV5-1 and J usage is TRBJ2-2; D is unresolved. This CDR3 spans 16 amino acids. From germline, CDR1 is SGHRS and CDR2 YFSETQ. V gave up 1 base and J gave up 4 bases, with 14 bases separating them.

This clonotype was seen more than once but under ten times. CDR3: CASSPTGDPYEQYV. The DNA of the CDR3 is TGTGCCAGCTCTCCGACAGGGGACCCCTACGAGCAGTACGTC. The chain employs TRBV18 and TRBJ2-7; 8 bases fit TRBD1. The CDR3 contains 14 residues. Germline V lookup: CDR1 KGHSH, CDR2 LQKENI. With 6 bases clipped from V and 2 bases from J, the junction kept 6 bases outside the gene matches.

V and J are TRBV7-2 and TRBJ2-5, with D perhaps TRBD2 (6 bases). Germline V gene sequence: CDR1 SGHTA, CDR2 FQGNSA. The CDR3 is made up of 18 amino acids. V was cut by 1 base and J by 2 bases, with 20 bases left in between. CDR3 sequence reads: CASSLGRRGAGPQETQYF. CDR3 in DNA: TGTGCCAGCAGCTTAGGTCGGCGCGGTGCGGGGCCTCAAGAGACCCAGTACTTC.

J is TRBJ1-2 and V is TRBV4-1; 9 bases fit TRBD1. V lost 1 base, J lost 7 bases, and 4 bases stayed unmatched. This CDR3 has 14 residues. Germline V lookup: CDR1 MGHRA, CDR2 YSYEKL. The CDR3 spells CASSQGTGVRGYTF. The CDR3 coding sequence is TGCGCCAGCAGCCAAGGGACAGGGGTGCGTGGCTACACCTTC.

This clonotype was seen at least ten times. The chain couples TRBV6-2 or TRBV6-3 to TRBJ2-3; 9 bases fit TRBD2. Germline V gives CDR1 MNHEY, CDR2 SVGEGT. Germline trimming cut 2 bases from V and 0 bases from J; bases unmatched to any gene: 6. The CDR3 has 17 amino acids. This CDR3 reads CASSYLPLAGSTDTQYF. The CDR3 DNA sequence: TGTGCCAGCAGTTACCTTCCGCTAGCGGGGAGCACAGATACGCAGTATTTT.

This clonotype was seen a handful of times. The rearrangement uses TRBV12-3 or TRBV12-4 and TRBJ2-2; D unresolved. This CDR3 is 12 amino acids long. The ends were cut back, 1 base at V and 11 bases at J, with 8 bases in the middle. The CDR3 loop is CASSLVSEELFF. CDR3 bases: TGTGCCAGCAGTTTAGTGTCGGAAGAGCTGTTTTTT.

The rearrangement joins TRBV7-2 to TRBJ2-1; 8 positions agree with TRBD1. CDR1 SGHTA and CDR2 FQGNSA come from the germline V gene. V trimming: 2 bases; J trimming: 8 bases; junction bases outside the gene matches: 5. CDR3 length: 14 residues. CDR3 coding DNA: TGTGCCAGCAGCTTAAACAGGGGGGAGGATGAGCAGTTCTTC. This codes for CASSLNRGEDEQFF.

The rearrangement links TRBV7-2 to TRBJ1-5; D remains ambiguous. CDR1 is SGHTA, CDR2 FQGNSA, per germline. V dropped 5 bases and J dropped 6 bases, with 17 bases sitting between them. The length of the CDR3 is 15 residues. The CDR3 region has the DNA TGTGCCAGCAGCCCGGCCCCGACGAACGGTCAGCCCCAGCATTTT. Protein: CASSPAPTNGQPQHF.

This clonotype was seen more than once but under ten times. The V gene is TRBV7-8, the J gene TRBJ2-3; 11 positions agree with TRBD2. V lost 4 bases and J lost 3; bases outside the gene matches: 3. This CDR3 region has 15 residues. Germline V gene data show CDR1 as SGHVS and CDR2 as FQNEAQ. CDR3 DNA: TGTGCCAGCAGCTCGGGACTAGCGGCGACAGATACGCAGTATTTT. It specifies CASSSGLAATDTQYF. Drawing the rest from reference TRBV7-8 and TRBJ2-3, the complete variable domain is GAGVSQSPRYKVAKRGQDVALRCDPISGHVSLFWYQQALGQGPEFLTYFQNEAQLDKSGLPSDRFFAERPEGSVSTLKIQRTQQEDSAVYLCASSSGLAATDTQYFGPGTRLTVL.

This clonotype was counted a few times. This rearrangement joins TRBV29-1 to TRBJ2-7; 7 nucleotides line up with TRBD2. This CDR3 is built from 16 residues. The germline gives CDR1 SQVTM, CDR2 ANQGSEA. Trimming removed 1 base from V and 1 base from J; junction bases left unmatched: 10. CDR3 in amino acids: CSVEAPLADDSYEQYF. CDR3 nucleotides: TGCAGCGTTGAAGCTCCCCTAGCGGATGATTCCTACGAGCAGTACTTC.

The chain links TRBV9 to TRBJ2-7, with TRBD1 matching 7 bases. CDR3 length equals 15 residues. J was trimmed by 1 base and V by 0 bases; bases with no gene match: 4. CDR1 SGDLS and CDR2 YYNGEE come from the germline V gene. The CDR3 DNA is TGTGCCAGCAGCGTAGAAGGGGGCGCTTCCTACGAGCAGTACTTC. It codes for CASSVEGGASYEQYF.

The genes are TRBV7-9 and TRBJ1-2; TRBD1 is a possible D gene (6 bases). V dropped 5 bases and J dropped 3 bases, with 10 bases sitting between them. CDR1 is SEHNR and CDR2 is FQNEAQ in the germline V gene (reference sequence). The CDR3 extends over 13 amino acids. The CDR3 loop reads CASSPTGYYGYTF. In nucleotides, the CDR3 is TGTGCCAGCAGCCCAACAGGGTACTATGGCTACACCTTC.

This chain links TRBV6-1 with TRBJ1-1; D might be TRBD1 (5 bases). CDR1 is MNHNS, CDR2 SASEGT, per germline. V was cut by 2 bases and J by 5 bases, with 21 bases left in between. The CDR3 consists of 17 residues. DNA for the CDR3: TGTGCCAGCAGTGAAAAAAGGGGCGGGCAGGGAGGAACTGAAGCTTTCTTT. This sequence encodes CASSEKRGGQGGTEAFF.

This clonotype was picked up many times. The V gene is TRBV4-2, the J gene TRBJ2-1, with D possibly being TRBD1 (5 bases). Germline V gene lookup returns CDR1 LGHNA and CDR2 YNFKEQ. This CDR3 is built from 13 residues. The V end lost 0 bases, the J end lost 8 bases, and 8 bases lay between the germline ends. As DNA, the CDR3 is TGTGCCAGCAGCCAAGAAGGGGTTTATGAGCAGTTCTTC. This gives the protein CASSQEGVYEQFF.